This entry is about one T cell receptor (beta chain). Its antigen is currently unknown. Assay: immunoSEQ multiplex PCR; the TCRdb copy retains only in-frame clones and omits some. The sample lists fewer than 350,000 clones; over 75% were seen once. This entry is derived from a study of cytomegalovirus exposure and HLA in healthy donors. General study findings and limits: According to a later analysis, TCR clusters from the first cohort tended to co-occur in the 120 or so validation repertoires.

This CDR3 spans 14 amino acids. V dropped 5 bases and J dropped 12 bases, with 22 bases sitting between them. The germline gives CDR1 MNHNS, CDR2 SASEGT. V is TRBV6-1 and J is TRBJ1-1; D gene ambiguous. The sample was PBMCs. This receptor was taken from a woman aged 18 to 35 in good health and CMV-seronegative. The CDR3 bases are TGTGCCAGCAGTACGGGTTGGACCCCCTTCGGGACTTTCTTT. The encoded protein is CASSTGWTPFGTFF.